A selection of T cell receptor beta chains follows, all from one sample in a study of vaccination and CD4 T cells after COVID-19. TCRdb reprocessed the PCR reads with MiXCR, giving one entry per CDR3 protein. The table has some 3,900 distinct CDR3 sequences, under 20% seen once; the top ten hold over 11%. The antigens for these receptors are not known. Sequencing was done on a sample of CD4+ T cells from blood, cultured in vitro. Receptors were obtained from a human donor who had recovered from COVID-19. Each CDR3 is given with its conserved first and last residue. Fields, in order: CDR3 DNA, CDR3 protein, clone size, V gene, CDR3 length, J gene, D gene. D genes are given only for firm matches. Clone size appears in some rows only: once, few, many, or a class for an expanded clone.

CDR3nt: TGTGCCAGCAGCCCCAGTCGGGACGGTGAAGCTTTCTTT; CDR3aa: CASSPSRDGEAFF; abundance: medium-sized; v_gene: TRBV7-9; len: 13; j_gene: TRBJ1-1; d_gene: .
CDR3nt: TGCGCCAGCACTGACCCACAGGGTAGGAACACTGAAGCTTTCTTT; CDR3aa: CASTDPQGRNTEAFF; abundance: .; v_gene: TRBV5-1; len: 15; j_gene: TRBJ1-1; d_gene: .
CDR3nt: TGCAGTGCAAGCCCTACGGGGGGCTACACAGATACGCAGTATTTT; CDR3aa: CSASPTGGYTDTQYF; abundance: .; v_gene: TRBV20-1; len: 15; j_gene: TRBJ2-3; d_gene: .
CDR3nt: TGTGCCAGCACCCGGACGGATATCTACGAGCAGTACTTC; CDR3aa: CASTRTDIYEQYF; abundance: .; v_gene: TRBV25-1; len: 13; j_gene: TRBJ2-7; d_gene: .
CDR3nt: TGCAGCGTTGAAACTGGAGGAAACACCATATATTTT; CDR3aa: CSVETGGNTIYF; abundance: .; v_gene: TRBV29-1; len: 12; j_gene: TRBJ1-3; d_gene: .
CDR3nt: TGTGCCATCAGGGCGCCCAGGGAGCCCCAGCATTTT; CDR3aa: CAIRAPREPQHF; abundance: few; v_gene: TRBV6-2/TRBV6-3; len: 12; j_gene: TRBJ1-5; d_gene: .
CDR3nt: TGTGCCAGCAGCCGAGGGACCGGGACGGACAACTATGGCTACACCTTC; CDR3aa: CASSRGTGTDNYGYTF; abundance: .; v_gene: TRBV6-1; len: 16; j_gene: TRBJ1-2; d_gene: .
CDR3nt: TGTGCCAGCAGCTTGGCGGGAAATTCACCCCTCCACTTT; CDR3aa: CASSLAGNSPLHF; abundance: .; v_gene: TRBV7-3; len: 13; j_gene: TRBJ1-6; d_gene: .
CDR3nt: TGTGCCAGCAGATCGGACAGGGAAAACTACACCTTC; CDR3aa: CASRSDRENYTF; abundance: few; v_gene: TRBV2; len: 12; j_gene: TRBJ1-2; d_gene: TRBD1
CDR3nt: TGTGCCAGTAGTATCACGGGGGAGAATTCACCCCTCCACTTT; CDR3aa: CASSITGENSPLHF; abundance: .; v_gene: TRBV19; len: 14; j_gene: TRBJ1-6; d_gene: .
CDR3nt: TGTGCCATCAGTGACAAGGGTTCTGACACTGAAGCTTTCTTT; CDR3aa: CAISDKGSDTEAFF; abundance: .; v_gene: TRBV10-3; len: 14; j_gene: TRBJ1-1; d_gene: .
CDR3nt: TGTGCCAGTAGTTCCGAAAGGGGGTACGAGCAGTACTTC; CDR3aa: CASSSERGYEQYF; abundance: medium-sized; v_gene: TRBV19; len: 13; j_gene: TRBJ2-7; d_gene: .
CDR3nt: TGTGCCAGCAGCTTAGATCCGAGGTTAGGAAATGGCTACACCTTC; CDR3aa: CASSLDPRLGNGYTF; abundance: few; v_gene: TRBV11-2; len: 15; j_gene: TRBJ1-2; d_gene: .
CDR3nt: TGTGCCAGCAGCCCACAGGGGGCGGTCGGCTACACCTTC; CDR3aa: CASSPQGAVGYTF; abundance: .; v_gene: TRBV7-9; len: 13; j_gene: TRBJ1-2; d_gene: TRBD1
CDR3nt: TGCAGTGCTAAACAAAGATCGGGCACTGAAGCTTTCTTT; CDR3aa: CSAKQRSGTEAFF; abundance: few; v_gene: TRBV20-1; len: 13; j_gene: TRBJ1-1; d_gene: .
CDR3nt: TGCGCCAGCAGCTTGGGGGACAGGGCCGGTCCGGGCTACACCTTC; CDR3aa: CASSLGDRAGPGYTF; abundance: medium-sized; v_gene: TRBV5-1; len: 15; j_gene: TRBJ1-2; d_gene: TRBD1
CDR3nt: TGCAGCGTTGGGACAGGGGCTGTCACTAACTATGGCTACACCTTC; CDR3aa: CSVGTGAVTNYGYTF; abundance: few; v_gene: TRBV29-1; len: 15; j_gene: TRBJ1-2; d_gene: TRBD1
CDR3nt: TGTGCCTGGAGTGTATTGGATGAGCAGTTCTTC; CDR3aa: CAWSVLDEQFF; abundance: few; v_gene: TRBV30; len: 11; j_gene: TRBJ2-1; d_gene: .
CDR3nt: TGTGCCAGTAGTATAGAGGGAATGCACACTGAAGCTTTCTTT; CDR3aa: CASSIEGMHTEAFF; abundance: few; v_gene: TRBV19; len: 14; j_gene: TRBJ1-1; d_gene: .
CDR3nt: TGTGCCAGCAGCTTGGAGACAGGGGGCAACTATGGCTACACCTTC; CDR3aa: CASSLETGGNYGYTF; abundance: few; v_gene: TRBV5-6; len: 15; j_gene: TRBJ1-2; d_gene: TRBD1
CDR3nt: TGTGCCAGCAGCCCCCCGGGGGCGAAAACAGATACGCAGTATTTT; CDR3aa: CASSPPGAKTDTQYF; abundance: few; v_gene: TRBV7-2; len: 15; j_gene: TRBJ2-3; d_gene: .
CDR3nt: TGTGCCAGCAGCTTTAGCCGCCAAGAGACCCAGTACTTC; CDR3aa: CASSFSRQETQYF; abundance: .; v_gene: TRBV7-2; len: 13; j_gene: TRBJ2-5; d_gene: .
CDR3nt: TGTGCCAGCAGTTTAGGCCTGGACAGGGAGGATACGCAGTATTTT; CDR3aa: CASSLGLDREDTQYF; abundance: .; v_gene: TRBV12-3/TRBV12-4; len: 15; j_gene: TRBJ2-3; d_gene: TRBD1
CDR3nt: TGTGCCAGTAGCCTAAATCCTCAGGGGCTCGGTGGAAACACCATATATTTT; CDR3aa: CASSLNPQGLGGNTIYF; abundance: few; v_gene: TRBV19; len: 17; j_gene: TRBJ1-3; d_gene: .
CDR3nt: TGTGCCAGCAGTGTCGGGCGGGATACCTACGAGCAGTACTTC; CDR3aa: CASSVGRDTYEQYF; abundance: .; v_gene: TRBV2; len: 14; j_gene: TRBJ2-7; d_gene: .
CDR3nt: TGTGCCAGTAGTACCGAGGGACAGAACCTCTATGGCTACACCTTC; CDR3aa: CASSTEGQNLYGYTF; abundance: few; v_gene: TRBV19; len: 15; j_gene: TRBJ1-2; d_gene: TRBD1
CDR3nt: TGTGCCAGCAGCTTGAGGGAGCAGTACTTC; CDR3aa: CASSLREQYF; abundance: once; v_gene: TRBV5-4; len: 10; j_gene: TRBJ2-7; d_gene: .
CDR3nt: TGTGCCAGTCAAACTGGTTCAGGCCAAGAGACCCAGTACTTC; CDR3aa: CASQTGSGQETQYF; abundance: medium-sized; v_gene: TRBV6-1; len: 14; j_gene: TRBJ2-5; d_gene: .
CDR3nt: TGTGCCAGCAGCTTGGCCAGGACGGGGAACACTGAAGCTTTCTTT; CDR3aa: CASSLARTGNTEAFF; abundance: .; v_gene: TRBV5-4; len: 15; j_gene: TRBJ1-1; d_gene: .
CDR3nt: TGTGCCAGCAGGGGACAGGGCGGTAATTCACCCCTCCACTTT; CDR3aa: CASRGQGGNSPLHF; abundance: medium-sized; v_gene: TRBV6-1; len: 14; j_gene: TRBJ1-6; d_gene: TRBD1
CDR3nt: TGTGCCAGCAGTTCTGGACAGATCTACGAGCAGTACTTC; CDR3aa: CASSSGQIYEQYF; abundance: .; v_gene: TRBV28; len: 13; j_gene: TRBJ2-7; d_gene: .
CDR3nt: TGTGCCAGCAGTGGGGCCGCGTCTAACTATGGCTACACCTTC; CDR3aa: CASSGAASNYGYTF; abundance: .; v_gene: TRBV6-1; len: 14; j_gene: TRBJ1-2; d_gene: .
CDR3nt: TGCAGTGCTTCGGGACTAGCGGGGGTCACAGATACGCAGTATTTT; CDR3aa: CSASGLAGVTDTQYF; abundance: medium-sized; v_gene: TRBV20-1; len: 15; j_gene: TRBJ2-3; d_gene: TRBD2
CDR3nt: TGTGCCAGCAGCGCTCTAGGGACAGGGCTCAGGAATCAGCCCCAGCATTTT; CDR3aa: CASSALGTGLRNQPQHF; abundance: .; v_gene: TRBV9; len: 17; j_gene: TRBJ1-5; d_gene: TRBD1
CDR3nt: TGTGCAGCCTTCCATAATTCACCCCTCCACTTT; CDR3aa: CAAFHNSPLHF; abundance: medium-sized; v_gene: TRBV9; len: 11; j_gene: TRBJ1-6; d_gene: .
CDR3nt: TGTGCCAGCACTCCCCGGGGGGGAAGCGATGAGCGGTTCTTC; CDR3aa: CASTPRGGSDERFF; abundance: .; v_gene: TRBV6-1; len: 14; j_gene: TRBJ2-1; d_gene: TRBD2
CDR3nt: TGTGCCAGTAGGGGACGGCGCTCCTATAATTCACCCCTCCACTTT; CDR3aa: CASRGRRSYNSPLHF; abundance: few; v_gene: TRBV19; len: 15; j_gene: TRBJ1-6; d_gene: .
CDR3nt: TGTGCCAGCTCACCCAGGGTGGGGTACACTGAAGCTTTCTTT; CDR3aa: CASSPRVGYTEAFF; abundance: few; v_gene: TRBV18; len: 14; j_gene: TRBJ1-1; d_gene: .
CDR3nt: TGTGCTAGTGGCTCGGGACAGGGTAATTCACCCCTCCACTTT; CDR3aa: CASGSGQGNSPLHF; abundance: .; v_gene: TRBV12-5; len: 14; j_gene: TRBJ1-6; d_gene: TRBD1
CDR3nt: TGTGCCAGCAGCTGGGGGCGGGGGTGGACTGAAGCTTTCTTT; CDR3aa: CASSWGRGWTEAFF; abundance: .; v_gene: TRBV5-8; len: 14; j_gene: TRBJ1-1; d_gene: .
CDR3nt: TGTGCCAGCAGTATAGCGGGGGCCAACTACAATGAGCAGTTCTTC; CDR3aa: CASSIAGANYNEQFF; abundance: few; v_gene: TRBV4-2; len: 15; j_gene: TRBJ2-1; d_gene: TRBD2
CDR3nt: TGTGCCAGCAGCCCTAGGGGGACAGTCAATGAAAAACTGTTTTTT; CDR3aa: CASSPRGTVNEKLFF; abundance: .; v_gene: TRBV9; len: 15; j_gene: TRBJ1-4; d_gene: TRBD1
CDR3nt: TGTGCCAGCAGCTTAGCGCCCGGGGGGGGCCTCGGTCATGAAGCTTTCTTT; CDR3aa: CASSLAPGGGLGHEAFF; abundance: few; v_gene: TRBV7-9; len: 17; j_gene: TRBJ1-1; d_gene: .
CDR3nt: TGTGCCTGGACAGGTGGAGAAAACGGCTACACCTTC; CDR3aa: CAWTGGENGYTF; abundance: few; v_gene: TRBV30; len: 12; j_gene: TRBJ1-2; d_gene: .
CDR3nt: TGTGCCAGCAGTCTCAGGGGCCCCACTGAAGCTTTCTTT; CDR3aa: CASSLRGPTEAFF; abundance: .; v_gene: TRBV12-3/TRBV12-4; len: 13; j_gene: TRBJ1-1; d_gene: .
CDR3nt: TGTGCCAGCAGTGCTGAGAGTTTGTTCCCCTACGAGCAGTACTTC; CDR3aa: CASSAESLFPYEQYF; abundance: few; v_gene: TRBV2; len: 15; j_gene: TRBJ2-7; d_gene: .
CDR3nt: TGTGCCAGCAGGCTGGGGGGCCCCGACACCGGGGAGCTGTTTTTT; CDR3aa: CASRLGGPDTGELFF; abundance: .; v_gene: TRBV2; len: 15; j_gene: TRBJ2-2; d_gene: .
CDR3nt: TGTGCCAGTAGTATAGTTGCCAACCGCGAGCAGTACTTC; CDR3aa: CASSIVANREQYF; abundance: few; v_gene: TRBV19; len: 13; j_gene: TRBJ2-7; d_gene: .
CDR3nt: TGTGCCAGTAGCTCCAGGGGATCTAATGAAAAACTGTTTTTT; CDR3aa: CASSSRGSNEKLFF; abundance: medium-sized; v_gene: TRBV27; len: 14; j_gene: TRBJ1-4; d_gene: .